Listed below are T cell receptor beta chains from one sample, sequenced in a study of CD8 T cells in Susac syndrome. TCRdb redid the calling of the immunoSEQ multiplex PCR reads with MiXCR, one entry per CDR3 protein. The data contain about 280,000 distinct CDR3 sequences, around 83% of them singletons. The sample was CD8+ T cells from PBMCs. The receptor source for this set is a human donor with multiple sclerosis. The CDR3 runs from the conserved cysteine through the conserved F or W. D genes are given only for firm matches. Rows may omit the clone size; those that give it use once, few, many or a size class.

abundance	d_gene	v_gene	j_gene	CDR3aa	CDR3nt
NA	TRBD1	TRBV11-1	TRBJ2-5	CASSRTGKQETQYF	TGTGCCAGCAGCAGGACAGGGAAGCAAGAGACCCAGTACTTC
NA	NA	TRBV27	TRBJ2-7	CASSGGHNSYEQYF	TGTGCCAGCAGCGGGGGACATAACTCCTACGAGCAGTACTTC
NA	NA	TRBV19	TRBJ1-1	CASSILGENTEAFF	TGTGCCAGTAGTATCTTGGGGGAGAACACTGAAGCTTTCTTT
NA	TRBD2	TRBV7-8	TRBJ2-2	CASSGGTSQAGELFF	TGTGCCAGCAGCGGCGGGACTAGTCAGGCCGGGGAGCTGTTTTTT
NA	TRBD1	TRBV27	TRBJ1-1	CASSSGPGTGLNTEAFF	TGTGCCAGCAGTTCGGGCCCCGGGACAGGGTTGAACACTGAAGCTTTCTTT
NA	NA	TRBV9	TRBJ1-2	CASGSTGINGYTF	TGTGCCAGCGGAAGTACAGGGATTAATGGCTACACCTTC
NA	TRBD2	TRBV28	TRBJ2-3	CASSLGLAGITDTQYF	TGTGCCAGCAGTTTAGGGCTAGCGGGTATCACAGATACGCAGTATTTT
NA	NA	TRBV27	TRBJ1-1	CASSLLGGVNTEAFF	TGTGCCAGCAGTTTATTGGGGGGCGTGAACACTGAAGCTTTCTTT
NA	NA	TRBV6-5	TRBJ1-1	CATRTHVEAFF	TGTGCCACCAGGACACATGTTGAAGCTTTCTTT
NA	NA	TRBV3-1	TRBJ1-4	CASSQGQGYEKLFF	TGTGCCAGCAGCCAAGGGCAGGGGTATGAAAAACTGTTTTTT
NA	TRBD2	TRBV29-1	TRBJ2-1	CSATLAGYNEQFF	TGCAGCGCCACCCTAGCGGGGTACAATGAGCAGTTCTTC
NA	NA	TRBV3-1	TRBJ2-3	CASSQVPHPVQLSTDTQYF	TGTGCCAGCAGCCAAGTCCCACACCCGGTCCAGCTCAGCACAGATACGCAGTATTTT
few	NA	TRBV27	TRBJ2-1	CASSLTGPSNEQFF	TGTGCCAGCAGTTTAACAGGTCCGAGCAATGAGCAGTTCTTC
NA	NA	TRBV6-6	TRBJ2-3	CASSSQKRATDTQYF	TGTGCCAGCAGTTCCCAGAAGCGGGCTACAGATACGCAGTATTTT
once	TRBD1	TRBV11-1	TRBJ1-1	CASSFPRSRDSLGGNTEAFF	TGTGCCAGCAGTTTTCCCCGATCCCGGGACAGCCTAGGGGGGAACACTGAAGCTTTCTTT
NA	NA	TRBV28	TRBJ1-2	CASIPFGGSNYGYTF	TGTGCCAGCATCCCTTTCGGGGGAAGCAACTATGGCTACACCTTC
NA	NA	TRBV2	TRBJ2-7	CATLSSQDEQYF	TGTGCCACTCTTAGTTCACAAGACGAGCAGTACTTC
few	NA	TRBV27	TRBJ2-5	CASSQGTGQETQYF	TGTGCCAGCAGTCAGGGAACAGGACAAGAGACCCAGTACTTC
NA	TRBD2	TRBV28	TRBJ2-5	CASSLSLAGAEETQYF	TGTGCCAGCAGTTTAAGCCTAGCGGGAGCCGAAGAGACCCAGTACTTC
NA	NA	TRBV4-1	TRBJ1-1	CASSRIYEEGDTEAFF	TGCGCCAGCAGCCGGATCTACGAGGAGGGGGACACTGAAGCTTTCTTT
NA	NA	TRBV10-3	TRBJ1-1	CATGGILNTEAFF	TGTGCCACCGGCGGTATTCTGAACACTGAAGCTTTCTTT
once	TRBD2	TRBV7-8	TRBJ2-1	CASSLAHSTSGRLSSYNEQFF	TGTGCCAGCAGCTTAGCACACTCCACTAGCGGGAGGTTAAGCTCCTACAATGAGCAGTTCTTC
NA	NA	TRBV9	TRBJ1-3	CASRGDSGNTIYF	TGTGCTTCTCGGGGGGACTCTGGAAACACCATATATTTT
NA	NA	TRBV6-5	TRBJ2-1	CASSYLEGANEQFF	TGTGCCAGCAGTTACTTGGAGGGAGCCAATGAGCAGTTCTTC
NA	NA	TRBV5-6	TRBJ2-1	CASSLEKRGSSEYNEQFF	TGTGCCAGCAGCTTGGAGAAGCGAGGGAGTTCGGAATACAATGAGCAGTTCTTC
NA	NA	TRBV4-1	TRBJ1-6	CASSPTPPNSPLHF	TGCGCCAGCAGCCCGACCCCGCCAAATTCACCCCTCCACTTT
NA	TRBD2	TRBV2	TRBJ2-7	CASRTRDSGSGYEQYF	TGTGCCAGCAGAACCCGGGATAGCGGGAGTGGGTACGAGCAGTACTTC
NA	NA	TRBV12-3/TRBV12-4	TRBJ1-2	CASSTLRAARYGYTF	TGTGCCAGCAGTACTCTAAGGGCAGCTAGATATGGCTACACCTTC
NA	TRBD1	TRBV30	TRBJ1-3	CAWGRGTGLFSGNTIYF	TGTGCCTGGGGGAGGGGGACAGGGCTATTCTCTGGAAACACCATATATTTT
NA	NA	TRBV12-3/TRBV12-4	TRBJ2-1	CASSPDGYNEQFF	TGTGCCAGCAGTCCGGACGGCTACAATGAGCAGTTCTTC
NA	TRBD2	TRBV20-1	TRBJ2-1	CSAAGGGSFYNEQFF	TGCAGTGCCGCGGGGGGCGGGAGTTTCTACAATGAGCAGTTCTTC